This TCR beta chain was documented in a study of blood T cell repertoires in COVID-19. Germline V gene lookup returns CDR1 LGHDT and CDR2 YNNKEL (reference sequence). This CDR3 is built from 16 residues. The V segment lost 1 base and the J segment 9 bases; nucleotides outside the gene matches: 6. Data came from immunoSEQ multiplex PCR; TCRdb stores just in-frame clones and leaves some out. The data show hundreds of thousands of clones, about 80% seen once. This clonotype originated in a woman between 35 and 50 years old who had been exposed to COVID-19. The chain joins TRBV3-1 (or the pseudogene TRBV3-2) to TRBJ1-6; 10 bases match TRBD1. The sequenced sample consisted of PBMCs or T cells enriched from blood (not recorded which). Here the CDR3 reads CASSQGDRGPISPLHF. The CDR3 bases are TGTGCCAGCAGCCAAGGAGACAGGGGGCCGATTTCACCCCTCCACTTT.